A selection of T cell receptor beta chains follows, all from one sample in a study of blood T cell repertoires in COVID-19. Profiling relied on immunoSEQ multiplex PCR, and the TCRdb table lists in-frame clones only, not all of them. This sample has roughly 140,000 clones, with about 90% found just once. Sequenced sample: peripheral blood. Source of these receptors: a woman at least 80 years old with acute or convalescent COVID-19. Both conserved end residues are part of each CDR3. Each record gives: J gene, D gene, clone size, V gene, CDR3 protein, CDR3 DNA. D genes are given only for firm matches. Some rows have no size entry. The others give once, few or many, or a class for an expanded clone.

j_gene: TRBJ1-5; d_gene: .; abundance: .; v_gene: TRBV30; CDR3aa: CAWAPLGVSNQPQHF; CDR3nt: TGTGCCTGGGCCCCCCTAGGTGTCAGCAATCAGCCCCAGCATTTT
j_gene: TRBJ1-2; d_gene: TRBD1; abundance: .; v_gene: TRBV7-2; CDR3aa: CASRLDREVGGYTF; CDR3nt: TGTGCCAGCAGACTGGACAGGGAGGTGGGCGGCTACACCTTC
j_gene: TRBJ1-4; d_gene: TRBD1; abundance: once; v_gene: TRBV5-1; CDR3aa: CASSRTGTFNEKLFF; CDR3nt: TGCGCCAGCAGCCGGACAGGGACCTTTAATGAAAAACTGTTTTTT
j_gene: TRBJ2-5; d_gene: .; abundance: .; v_gene: TRBV9; CDR3aa: CASSVDVRAETQYF; CDR3nt: TGTGCCAGCAGCGTAGATGTCAGGGCAGAGACCCAGTACTTC
j_gene: TRBJ2-2; d_gene: TRBD1; abundance: .; v_gene: TRBV9; CDR3aa: CASSPSTGGFSGELFF; CDR3nt: TGTGCCAGCAGCCCGTCGACAGGGGGTTTCTCCGGGGAGCTGTTTTTT
j_gene: TRBJ2-1; d_gene: .; abundance: .; v_gene: TRBV29-1; CDR3aa: CSVAGHEEGNEQFF; CDR3nt: TGCAGCGTTGCAGGTCATGAGGAGGGGAATGAGCAGTTCTTC
j_gene: TRBJ1-2; d_gene: .; abundance: .; v_gene: TRBV7-2; CDR3aa: CASSEQGGGYTF; CDR3nt: TGTGCCAGCAGCGAACAGGGCGGAGGCTACACCTTC
j_gene: TRBJ2-1; d_gene: TRBD2; abundance: .; v_gene: TRBV7-2; CDR3aa: CASSPRLAGGSNEQFF; CDR3nt: TGTGCCAGCAGCCCCCGACTAGCGGGGGGCTCCAATGAGCAGTTCTTC
j_gene: TRBJ1-6; d_gene: .; abundance: .; v_gene: TRBV6-5; CDR3aa: CASSYSGQNNSPLHF; CDR3nt: TGTGCCAGCAGTTACTCTGGACAGAATAATTCACCCCTCCACTTT
j_gene: TRBJ1-5; d_gene: TRBD1; abundance: once; v_gene: TRBV30; CDR3aa: CAWNRGRQPQHF; CDR3nt: TGTGCCTGGAACAGGGGGCGTCAGCCCCAGCATTTT
j_gene: TRBJ2-7; d_gene: .; abundance: .; v_gene: TRBV19; CDR3aa: CASSIRSTTYEQYF; CDR3nt: TGTGCCAGTAGTATACGGAGTACCACCTACGAGCAGTACTTC
j_gene: TRBJ2-7; d_gene: TRBD1; abundance: .; v_gene: TRBV7-2; CDR3aa: CASSARGAGGYEQYF; CDR3nt: TGTGCCAGCAGCGCGCGAGGGGCAGGGGGCTACGAGCAGTACTTC
j_gene: TRBJ1-5; d_gene: .; abundance: .; v_gene: TRBV2; CDR3aa: CASSAQGRDNQPQHF; CDR3nt: TGTGCCAGCAGCGCCCAGGGGAGGGATAATCAGCCCCAGCATTTT
j_gene: TRBJ1-1; d_gene: TRBD1; abundance: .; v_gene: TRBV5-1; CDR3aa: CASSLAGGAVGTEAFF; CDR3nt: TGCGCCAGCAGCTTGGCAGGGGGCGCGGTAGGGACTGAAGCTTTCTTT
j_gene: TRBJ2-7; d_gene: TRBD1; abundance: .; v_gene: TRBV7-2; CDR3aa: CASSRQGFYEQYF; CDR3nt: TGTGCCAGCAGCCGACAGGGATTCTACGAGCAGTACTTC
j_gene: TRBJ1-1; d_gene: .; abundance: .; v_gene: TRBV6-5; CDR3aa: CASSRGGSWNTEAFF; CDR3nt: TGTGCCAGCAGCCGAGGGGGATCGTGGAACACTGAAGCTTTCTTT
j_gene: TRBJ1-4; d_gene: .; abundance: .; v_gene: TRBV20-1; CDR3aa: CSASPDNNEKLFF; CDR3nt: TGCAGTGCTAGTCCAGATAACAATGAAAAACTGTTTTTT
j_gene: TRBJ2-2; d_gene: TRBD1; abundance: .; v_gene: TRBV30; CDR3aa: CALTGGRTGELFF; CDR3nt: TGTGCCTTGACAGGGGGCAGGACCGGGGAGCTGTTTTTT
j_gene: TRBJ1-3; d_gene: TRBD1; abundance: .; v_gene: TRBV7-2; CDR3aa: CASSLRGGGGNTIYF; CDR3nt: TGTGCCAGCAGCTTAAGAGGGGGCGGAGGAAACACCATATATTTT
j_gene: TRBJ1-5; d_gene: .; abundance: .; v_gene: TRBV13; CDR3aa: CASSLGRLGGDQPQHF; CDR3nt: TGTGCCAGCAGCTTGGGGAGGTTGGGAGGAGATCAGCCCCAGCATTTT
j_gene: TRBJ2-1; d_gene: .; abundance: .; v_gene: TRBV7-2; CDR3aa: CASSLLAGEYNEQFF; CDR3nt: TGTGCCAGCAGCTTACTAGCTGGGGAGTACAATGAGCAGTTCTTC
j_gene: TRBJ1-3; d_gene: .; abundance: .; v_gene: TRBV18; CDR3aa: CASSPGASSGNTIYF; CDR3nt: TGTGCCAGCTCACCAGGGGCGTCCTCTGGAAACACCATATATTTT
j_gene: TRBJ1-2; d_gene: .; abundance: .; v_gene: TRBV14; CDR3aa: CASSQVGVLYGYTF; CDR3nt: TGTGCCAGCAGCCAAGTAGGAGTACTCTATGGCTACACCTTC
j_gene: TRBJ1-5; d_gene: TRBD1; abundance: .; v_gene: TRBV24-1; CDR3aa: CATSDRQGNNQPQHF; CDR3nt: TGTGCCACCAGTGATCGACAGGGAAACAATCAGCCCCAGCATTTT
j_gene: TRBJ1-2; d_gene: TRBD1; abundance: .; v_gene: TRBV6-5; CDR3aa: CASRLRDRASGYTF; CDR3nt: TGTGCCAGCAGACTACGGGACAGGGCCTCTGGCTACACCTTC
j_gene: TRBJ2-7; d_gene: TRBD2; abundance: .; v_gene: TRBV3-1/TRBV3-2; CDR3aa: CASSSTSGGEHQGEQYF; CDR3nt: TGTGCCAGCAGCTCGACTAGCGGGGGGGAACACCAAGGCGAGCAGTACTTC
j_gene: TRBJ1-4; d_gene: .; abundance: .; v_gene: TRBV12-5; CDR3aa: CASGLLTTVTNEKLFF; CDR3nt: TGTGCTAGTGGTTTGTTAACGACAGTAACTAATGAAAAACTGTTTTTT
j_gene: TRBJ2-1; d_gene: .; abundance: .; v_gene: TRBV5-6; CDR3aa: CASSLDLRRRAYNEQFF; CDR3nt: TGTGCCAGCAGCTTGGACCTCCGCAGGCGGGCCTACAATGAGCAGTTCTTC
j_gene: TRBJ2-7; d_gene: .; abundance: few; v_gene: TRBV29-1; CDR3aa: CSAGQTEQYF; CDR3nt: TGCAGCGCTGGACAGACCGAGCAGTACTTC
j_gene: TRBJ2-2; d_gene: TRBD1; abundance: .; v_gene: TRBV5-1; CDR3aa: CASSRTGMDTGELFF; CDR3nt: TGCGCCAGCAGCCGGACAGGGATGGACACCGGGGAGCTGTTTTTT
j_gene: TRBJ2-5; d_gene: TRBD2; abundance: .; v_gene: TRBV7-7; CDR3aa: CASSPSGVRETQYF; CDR3nt: TGTGCTAGCAGCCCCAGCGGGGTACGAGAGACCCAGTACTTC
j_gene: TRBJ1-5; d_gene: .; abundance: .; v_gene: TRBV16; CDR3aa: CASGWGSNQPQHF; CDR3nt: TGTGCCTCCGGATGGGGCAGCAATCAGCCCCAGCATTTT
j_gene: TRBJ2-7; d_gene: TRBD1; abundance: .; v_gene: TRBV6-5; CDR3aa: CASRITGTGTYEQYF; CDR3nt: TGTGCCAGCAGGATTACCGGGACAGGGACCTACGAGCAGTACTTC
j_gene: TRBJ1-5; d_gene: .; abundance: .; v_gene: TRBV6-6; CDR3aa: CASSDSLRGSNQPQHF; CDR3nt: TGTGCCAGCAGTGACTCACTTAGAGGGTCCAATCAGCCCCAGCATTTT
j_gene: TRBJ1-2; d_gene: TRBD1; abundance: .; v_gene: TRBV6-6; CDR3aa: CASSYAGTGEGYTF; CDR3nt: TGTGCCAGCAGTTATGCCGGGACAGGGGAAGGCTACACCTTC
j_gene: TRBJ2-3; d_gene: .; abundance: .; v_gene: TRBV7-2; CDR3aa: CASSLVRNTDTQYF; CDR3nt: TGTGCCAGCAGCTTAGTCAGAAACACAGATACGCAGTATTTT
j_gene: TRBJ1-6; d_gene: .; abundance: .; v_gene: TRBV10-3; CDR3aa: CAISGQSSYNSPLHF; CDR3nt: TGTGCCATCAGTGGACAGAGCTCCTATAATTCACCCCTCCACTTT
j_gene: TRBJ1-2; d_gene: TRBD1; abundance: once; v_gene: TRBV19; CDR3aa: CASTNRGSTRTGINYGYTF; CDR3nt: TGTGCCAGTACCAATAGGGGATCAACCAGGACAGGGATAAACTATGGCTACACCTTC
j_gene: TRBJ1-2; d_gene: TRBD1; abundance: once; v_gene: TRBV20-1; CDR3aa: CSAALQGTYTF; CDR3nt: TGCAGTGCTGCTCTACAGGGGACCTACACCTTC
j_gene: TRBJ2-5; d_gene: .; abundance: once; v_gene: TRBV5-1; CDR3aa: CASSLSLGLQETQYF; CDR3nt: TGCGCCAGCAGCTTGAGTCTGGGGCTCCAAGAGACCCAGTACTTC
j_gene: TRBJ2-1; d_gene: .; abundance: .; v_gene: TRBV5-4; CDR3aa: CASSPSSGPPPYNEQFF; CDR3nt: TGTGCCAGCAGCCCGTCCTCAGGCCCACCCCCTTACAATGAGCAGTTCTTC
j_gene: TRBJ1-1; d_gene: TRBD1; abundance: .; v_gene: TRBV5-1; CDR3aa: CASSPGQGPEAFF; CDR3nt: TGCGCCAGCAGCCCGGGACAGGGTCCTGAAGCTTTCTTT
j_gene: TRBJ1-1; d_gene: TRBD1; abundance: once; v_gene: TRBV18; CDR3aa: CASSPGQLNTEAFF; CDR3nt: TGTGCCAGCTCACCGGGACAGTTGAACACTGAAGCTTTCTTT
j_gene: TRBJ1-1; d_gene: .; abundance: .; v_gene: TRBV5-6; CDR3aa: CASRRSGVTEAFF; CDR3nt: TGTGCCAGCAGGCGATCGGGTGTCACTGAAGCTTTCTTT
j_gene: TRBJ2-2; d_gene: .; abundance: .; v_gene: TRBV18; CDR3aa: CASSPSQDTGELFF; CDR3nt: TGTGCCAGCTCACCGTCACAGGACACCGGGGAGCTGTTTTTT
j_gene: TRBJ2-6; d_gene: .; abundance: .; v_gene: TRBV4-3; CDR3aa: CASSQANVFSGANVLTF; CDR3nt: TGCGCCAGCAGCCAAGCTAACGTTTTCTCTGGGGCCAACGTCCTGACTTTC